This entry lists 19 T cell receptor beta chains sequenced from one sample in a study of T cell responses to AZD1222 COVID-19 vaccine. Clones were sequenced by immunoSEQ multiplex PCR, and TCRdb holds only the in-frame ones, with some missing. The data show more than 110,000 clones, around 90% seen once. This specimen consisted of peripheral blood, obtained on day 0 of AZD1222 vaccination. The receptors come from an adult in good health.

The CDR3 DNA follows: TGTGCCAGCAGTCCCCAGGGGCAGATACTCAATCAGCCCCAGCATTTT. Amino acids: CASSPQGQILNQPQHF. The gene calls are TRBV6-2 or TRBV6-3 and TRBJ1-5, with D tentatively TRBD1 (6 bases). Germline lookup yields CDR1 MNHEY and CDR2 SVGEGT. The germline V and J ends were trimmed by 5 bases and 3 bases, with 17 bases remaining between them. CDR3 length equals 16 residues.

V usage is TRBV27 and J usage is TRBJ1-1, with TRBD1 as a possible D gene (6 bases). Trimming pared 5 bases from V and 1 base from J, leaving 14 bases between. The CDR3 spans 15 residues. Germline V gene sequence: CDR1 MNHEY, CDR2 SMNVEV (reference sequence). The CDR3 DNA is TGTGCCAGCAGTCTAGGGACACGAGCGAACACTGAAGCTTTCTTT. The encoded protein is CASSLGTRANTEAFF.

The sample holds one count of this clone. The rearrangement joins TRBV6-5 to TRBJ1-1; D gene uncertain. The CDR3 is made up of 13 amino acids. Between the trimmed V and J ends, which lost 7 bases and 5 bases, there was a span of 14 bases. Per germline, CDR1 MNHEY and CDR2 SVGAGI. CDR3 sequence (DNA): TGTGCCAGCACCCGCCGGGTCGCGACTGAAGCTTTCTTT. Translated, it gives CASTRRVATEAFF.

This clone was recorded only once. CDR3 in DNA: TGTGCCAGCAGTTACATTCAGGGTGGAGGACAGCAGTTCTTC. Residues: CASSYIQGGGQQFF. The chain employs TRBV6-6 and TRBJ2-1; D is tentatively TRBD1 or TRBD2 (5 bases each). The CDR3 is 14 amino acids. V was cut by 2 bases and J by 11 bases, with 16 bases left in between. Germline V gene lookup returns CDR1 MNHNY and CDR2 SVGAGI (reference sequence).

The rearrangement joins TRBV5-8 to TRBJ2-3; 9 bases match TRBD2. The junction had 6 bases not matched to a gene; V was cut back by 1 base and J by 12 bases. The CDR3 is made up of 13 amino acids. Germline CDR1 and CDR2: SGHTS and YDEGEE. This chain's CDR3 is CASSLTTSGPQYF. The CDR3 bases are TGTGCCAGCAGCTTGACAACTAGCGGGCCTCAGTATTTT.

Notes on this clone: Its ends do not fully match the called genes, so a read error is possible. The chain recombines TRBV7-7 with TRBJ1-3, with D possibly matching TRBD1 (5 bases). Per germline, CDR1 SSHAT and CDR2 FNYEAQ (reference sequence). This CDR3 comprises 13 residues. The DNA of the CDR3 is TGTGCTAGCAGCGAGGGGCTCTTAGGGACCATATATTTT. Its protein product is CASSEGLLGTIYF.

The rearrangement joins TRBV19 to TRBJ1-2; D gene uncertain. V lost 6 bases and J lost 4, with 18 bases in between. Germline V lookup: CDR1 LNHDA, CDR2 SQIVND (reference sequence). The CDR3 consists of 15 residues. The CDR3 DNA reads TGTGCCAGTAGCCCCGCCCGCACCCCCCTCTATGGCTACACCTTC. It specifies CASSPARTPLYGYTF.

The V call is TRBV19, the J call TRBJ1-1; D unclear. This CDR3 has 14 residues. Germline V gene lookup returns CDR1 LNHDA and CDR2 SQIVND (reference sequence). V was cut by 6 bases and J by 4 bases, with 15 bases left in between. The CDR3 loop is CASRKAGGFTEAFF. The CDR3, as DNA: TGTGCCAGTAGGAAAGCGGGCGGGTTCACTGAAGCTTTCTTT.

This clone showed up just once. V gene TRBV7-9 combines with J gene TRBJ2-5, with 12 bases that match TRBD1. V lost 2 bases, J lost 2 bases, and 6 bases stayed unmatched. Germline V gives CDR1 SEHNR, CDR2 FQNEAQ (reference sequence). The CDR3 consists of 17 residues. This CDR3 reads CASSLWGDRGRQETQYF. DNA of the CDR3: TGTGCCAGCAGCTTATGGGGGGACAGGGGGCGACAAGAGACCCAGTACTTC.

The chain uses TRBV4-2 and TRBJ1-2, with D possibly being TRBD1 (5 bases). Germline CDR1 is LGHNA and CDR2 is YNFKEQ. CDR3 length equals 15 residues. The V and J ends lost 1 base and 3 bases respectively, with 12 bases between them. CDR3 protein: CASSQVWGGDYGYTF. CDR3 nucleotides: TGTGCCAGCAGCCAAGTTTGGGGAGGGGACTATGGCTACACCTTC.

The rearrangement uses TRBV5-4 and TRBJ2-3; D is unclear. Deletions cut 3 bases from V and 0 bases from J, with 5 bases between. This CDR3 spans 13 amino acids. CDR1 is SGHNT and CDR2 is YYREEE in the germline V gene (reference sequence). The CDR3 protein is CASSSTSTDTQYF. The DNA of the CDR3 is TGTGCCAGCAGCTCGACTAGCACAGATACGCAGTATTTT.

J is TRBJ2-7 and V is TRBV5-1; 10 bases line up with TRBD2. V shed 3 bases and J 3 bases; nucleotides not matched to a gene: 6. The CDR3 spans 15 residues. Germline CDR1 is SGHRS and CDR2 is YFSETQ. CDR3 in amino acids: CASSSKSSGSYEQYF. The CDR3 coding sequence is TGCGCCAGCAGCTCTAAATCTAGCGGGAGCTACGAGCAGTACTTC.

This clone was recorded once. The chain is built from TRBV30 and TRBJ1-2; 9 bases match TRBD1. The CDR3 runs to 17 residues. Germline CDR1 GTSNPN, CDR2 SVGIG (reference sequence). Trimming at V came to 0 bases and at J to 8 bases, leaving 16 bases not matched to a gene. The CDR3 DNA sequence: TGTGCCTGGAGTGTACCTTGGACAGGGGCGGATGAGAGGGGCTACACCTTC. Translating it yields CAWSVPWTGADERGYTF.

V gene TRBV28 combines with J gene TRBJ1-4; 7 bases agree with TRBD1. The CDR3 consists of 16 residues. Losses at the gene ends were 6 bases for V and 4 bases for J; bases not matched to a gene: 11. The germline gives CDR1 MDHEN, CDR2 SYDVKM. CDR3: CASRLAQGQLNEKLFF. The CDR3, as DNA: TGTGCCAGCAGGCTAGCTCAGGGACAGCTTAATGAAAAACTGTTTTTT.

DNA for the CDR3: TGTGCCAGCAGCTTTTATACCGCGGGGGAGACCCAGTACTTC. This codes for CASSFYTAGETQYF. The chain combines TRBV5-8 with TRBJ2-5; a possible D gene is TRBD2 (6 bases). CDR3 length equals 14 residues. Per germline, CDR1 SGHTS and CDR2 YDEGEE. With 2 bases removed from V and 5 bases from J, the gap between germline ends came to 13 bases.

The genes are TRBV19 and TRBJ1-5; TRBD1 is a possible D gene (5 bases). The CDR3 sequence is 13 residues long. The germline V gene encodes CDR1 LNHDA and CDR2 SQIVND (reference sequence). Trimming pared 5 bases from V and 6 bases from J, leaving 11 bases between. The CDR3 loop is CASSSGVGQPQHF. As DNA, the CDR3 is TGTGCCAGTAGTTCGGGGGTGGGTCAGCCCCAGCATTTT.

The rearrangement links TRBV7-9 to TRBJ1-5; D call uncertain. CDR1 is SEHNR, CDR2 FQNEAQ, per germline (reference sequence). V was cut by 1 base and J by 7 bases, with 8 bases left in between. CDR3 length: 13 amino acids. DNA of the CDR3: TGTGCCAGCAGCTTAGGAAAACCACAGCCCCAGCATTTT. This sequence encodes CASSLGKPQPQHF.

This clone was observed a single time. The chain is built from TRBV4-2 and TRBJ1-2; 7 positions match TRBD1. The V and J ends lost 1 base and 4 bases, in that order; junction bases with no gene match: 3. This CDR3 region has 14 residues. Germline V gives CDR1 LGHNA, CDR2 YNFKEQ. The CDR3 spells CASSQGQGGYGYTF. The DNA for the CDR3 is TGTGCCAGCAGCCAAGGGCAGGGGGGCTATGGCTACACCTTC.

The V gene is TRBV2, the J gene TRBJ1-6; the D gene is possibly TRBD1 (6 bases). CDR1 is SNHLY, CDR2 FYNNEI, per germline. This CDR3 region has 14 residues. Deletions cut 3 bases from V and 7 bases from J, with 10 bases between. CDR3: CASSDIGTNSPLHF. The CDR3 nucleotides read TGTGCCAGCAGTGACATCGGGACAAATTCACCCCTCCACTTT.